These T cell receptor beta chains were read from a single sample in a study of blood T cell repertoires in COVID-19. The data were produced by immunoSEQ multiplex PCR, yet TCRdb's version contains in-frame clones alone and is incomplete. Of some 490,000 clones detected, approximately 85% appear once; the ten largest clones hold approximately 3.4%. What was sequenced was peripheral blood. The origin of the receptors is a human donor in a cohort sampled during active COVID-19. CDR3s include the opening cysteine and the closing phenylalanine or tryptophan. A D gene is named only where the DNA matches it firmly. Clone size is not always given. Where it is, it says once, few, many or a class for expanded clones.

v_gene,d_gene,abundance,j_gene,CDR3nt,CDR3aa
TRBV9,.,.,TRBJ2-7,TGTGCCAGCAGCGTAGCACCCGGACTAAGTTACGAGCAGTACTTC,CASSVAPGLSYEQYF
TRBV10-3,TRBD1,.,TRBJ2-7,TGTGCCATCAGTGATCCCACTTCGACCGGGACAGGAAGGACCTACGAGCAGTACTTC,CAISDPTSTGTGRTYEQYF
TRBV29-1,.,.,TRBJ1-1,TGCAGCGTTGAAGGGGAGGGGAGAACTGAAGCTTTCTTT,CSVEGEGRTEAFF
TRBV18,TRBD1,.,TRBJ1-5,TGTGCCAGCTCACTTTTAGGACAGGCTGATAGCAATCAGCCCCAGCATTTT,CASSLLGQADSNQPQHF
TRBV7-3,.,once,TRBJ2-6,TGTGCCAGCAGCTCCCGCTCAGGGGTCCGCTCTGGGGCCAACGTCCTGACTTTC,CASSSRSGVRSGANVLTF
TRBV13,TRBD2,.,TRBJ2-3,TGTGCCAGCAGCTCGAAGACCGGGGGGTACACAGATACGCAGTATTTT,CASSSKTGGYTDTQYF
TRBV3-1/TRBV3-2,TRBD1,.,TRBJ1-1,TGTGCCAGCACCTCAGGACAGGCGTCTTACACTGAAGCTTTCTTT,CASTSGQASYTEAFF
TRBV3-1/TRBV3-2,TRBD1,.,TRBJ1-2,TGTGCCAGCAGCCAAGATAGGGACAGGTCTAACTATGGCTACACCTTC,CASSQDRDRSNYGYTF
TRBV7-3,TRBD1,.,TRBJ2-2,TGTGCCAGCAGCCAGAACAGGGGAAGCACCGGGGAGCTGTTTTTT,CASSQNRGSTGELFF
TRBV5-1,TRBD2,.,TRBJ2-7,TGCGCCAGCAGCCTTGGGACTAGCGGGGCCTACGAGCAGTACTTC,CASSLGTSGAYEQYF
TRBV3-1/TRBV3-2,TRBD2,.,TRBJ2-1,TGTGCCAGCAGCCCCGGGACTAGCGGGATTATATCCTACAATGAGCAGTTCTTC,CASSPGTSGIISYNEQFF
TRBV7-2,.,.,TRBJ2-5,TGTGCCAGCAGCCCTGGAGGGGCAGGAGAGACCCAGTACTTC,CASSPGGAGETQYF
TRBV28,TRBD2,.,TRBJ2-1,TGTGCCAGCAGTTTGGCGGGAGGGGTAAATGAGCAGTTCTTC,CASSLAGGVNEQFF
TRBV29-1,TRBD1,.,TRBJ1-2,TGCAGCGTCGGGGGTGGACAGGGGGCCAACTATGGCTACACCTTC,CSVGGGQGANYGYTF
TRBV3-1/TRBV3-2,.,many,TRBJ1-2,TGTGCCAGCAGCCCCGTTGGAGGTAACTATGGCTACACCTTC,CASSPVGGNYGYTF
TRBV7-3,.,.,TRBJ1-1,TGTGCCAGCAGCTTACTCCAGGGGAAGCCTGAAGCTTTCTTT,CASSLLQGKPEAFF
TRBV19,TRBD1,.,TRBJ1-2,TGTGCCAGTAGTGGGGGACCCAGGACAGGGGACTATGGCTACACCTTC,CASSGGPRTGDYGYTF
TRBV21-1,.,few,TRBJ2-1,TGTGCCAGCAGCAAAAAGGGAGGACTAGCGGGAGTCAATGAGCAGTTCTTC,CASSKKGGLAGVNEQFF
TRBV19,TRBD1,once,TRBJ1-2,TGTGCCAGTAGTATAGGTACCGGGACAGGGCATGGCTACACCTTC,CASSIGTGTGHGYTF
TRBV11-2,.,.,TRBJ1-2,TGTGCCAGCAGCTTAGCGGGATCCGCTAACTATGGCTACACCTTC,CASSLAGSANYGYTF
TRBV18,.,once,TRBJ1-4,TGTGCCAGCTCACCTCGCGGGACGGATAACCTGTTTTTT,CASSPRGTDNLFF
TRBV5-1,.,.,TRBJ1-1,TGCGCCAGCAGCTTGGCCGGAGGGTCGGGCACTGAAGCTTTCTTT,CASSLAGGSGTEAFF
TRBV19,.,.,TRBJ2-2,TGTGCCAGTACCCCTGGAGGGGACGGGGAGCTGTTTTTT,CASTPGGDGELFF
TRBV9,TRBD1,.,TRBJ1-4,TGTGCCAGCAGCGTTGGACAGGGAATCATTTCTGAAAAACTGTTTTTT,CASSVGQGIISEKLFF
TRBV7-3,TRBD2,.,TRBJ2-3,TGTGCCAGCAGCTCCGGACTAGCTAGGGATACGCAGTATTTT,CASSSGLARDTQYF
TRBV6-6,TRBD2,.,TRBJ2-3,TGTGCCAGCAGTCCGGGACTAGGTGCATTTTCGGATACGCAGTATTTT,CASSPGLGAFSDTQYF
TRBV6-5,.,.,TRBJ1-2,TGTGCCAGCACCCAAATGGTGGGGGCAAACTATGGCTACACCTTC,CASTQMVGANYGYTF
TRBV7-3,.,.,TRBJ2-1,TGTGCCAGCAGTCTAACAGGGTTCAATGAGCAGTTCTTC,CASSLTGFNEQFF
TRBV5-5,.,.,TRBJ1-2,TGTGCCAGCAGCCTCCACAGGGACCCTAACTATGGCTACACCTTC,CASSLHRDPNYGYTF
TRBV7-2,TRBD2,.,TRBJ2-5,TGTGCCAGCAGCACCGGGACTAGCGGGCTCCTTCGGGAGACCCAGTACTTC,CASSTGTSGLLRETQYF
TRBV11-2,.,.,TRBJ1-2,TGTGCCAGCAGCTTTGATCCGAGCAACTATGGCTACACCTTC,CASSFDPSNYGYTF
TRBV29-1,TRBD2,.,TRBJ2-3,TGCAGCATTCACGGACTAGCGGGAACGGATACGCAGTATTTT,CSIHGLAGTDTQYF
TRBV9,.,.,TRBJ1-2,TGTGCCAGCCAAAGATTGCCTATCGGGAACTATGGCTACACCTTC,CASQRLPIGNYGYTF
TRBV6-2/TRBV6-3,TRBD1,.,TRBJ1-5,TGTGCCAGCAGCTGGAGGACAGGGCGAGAGCCCCAGCATTTT,CASSWRTGREPQHF
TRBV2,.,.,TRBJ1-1,TGTGCCAGCAGGGTAACTGGAGCTTTCTTT,CASRVTGAFF
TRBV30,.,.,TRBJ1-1,TGTGCCTGGAGTGTATCGGTGGAAGCTTTCTTT,CAWSVSVEAFF
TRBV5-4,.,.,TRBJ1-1,TGTGCCAGCAGCTTGGCGGGCGGGGGGATCCCTGAAGCTTTCTTT,CASSLAGGGIPEAFF
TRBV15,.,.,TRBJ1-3,TGTGCCACCAGCAGAACTTTACAGGGAACTGGAAACACCATATATTTT,CATSRTLQGTGNTIYF
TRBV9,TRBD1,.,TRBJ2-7,TGTGCCAGCAGCTCTATGGCCGGGACAGGGGTGCTGTACTTC,CASSSMAGTGVLYF
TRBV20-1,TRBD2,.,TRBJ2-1,TGCAGTGCTAGTCGGACTAGCGGTCCCTCCTACAATGAGCAGTTCTTC,CSASRTSGPSYNEQFF
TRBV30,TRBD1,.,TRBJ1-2,TGTGCCTGGGCTGGACAGGGTAACAACTATGGCTACACCTTC,CAWAGQGNNYGYTF
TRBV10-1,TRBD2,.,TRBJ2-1,TGCGCCAGCAGCCTGGGACTAGCGGGACCTACTAGCTCCTACAATGAGCAGTTCTTC,CASSLGLAGPTSSYNEQFF
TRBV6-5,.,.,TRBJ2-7,TGTGCCAGCAGTTACTCGCGGGGAGAATACGAGCAGTACTTC,CASSYSRGEYEQYF
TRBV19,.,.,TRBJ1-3,TGTGCCAGTAGGCCCACGGGACACCTCTCTGGAAACACCATATATTTT,CASRPTGHLSGNTIYF
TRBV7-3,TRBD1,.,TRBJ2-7,TGTGCCAGCAGCTCCCAGTCGGACAGGGGTGACGAGCAGTACTTC,CASSSQSDRGDEQYF
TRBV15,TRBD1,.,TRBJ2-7,TGTGCCACCGGCCAGGGGGCTGGCGAGCAGTACTTC,CATGQGAGEQYF
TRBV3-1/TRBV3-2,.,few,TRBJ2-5,TGTGCCAGCAGCCAAGATAGGACTGCCAGCCCTGGGACCCAGTACTTC,CASSQDRTASPGTQYF
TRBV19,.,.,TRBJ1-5,TGTGCCAGTAGTATCGGCAGGGTAAGGCAGCCCCAGCATTTT,CASSIGRVRQPQHF
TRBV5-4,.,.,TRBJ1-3,TGTGCCAGCAGGACGGACATCTCTGGAAACACCATATATTTT,CASRTDISGNTIYF
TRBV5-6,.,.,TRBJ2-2,TGTGCCAGCACCACTACGGGAGCCACCGGGGAGCTGTTTTTT,CASTTTGATGELFF
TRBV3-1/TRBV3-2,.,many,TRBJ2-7,TGTGCCAGCAGCCAAGGGGGGCTCTCCTACGAGCAGTACTTC,CASSQGGLSYEQYF
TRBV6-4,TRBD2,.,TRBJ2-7,TGTGCCAGCAGTGATAGGCTAGCGGGAGGATTGAGTCTCTGCGAGCAGTACTTC,CASSDRLAGGLSLCEQYF
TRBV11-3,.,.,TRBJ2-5,TGTGCCAGCAGCCCCAGGGGGGCGCAAGAGACCCAGTACTTC,CASSPRGAQETQYF
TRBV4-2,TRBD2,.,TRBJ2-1,TGTGCCAGCAGCCAGACTTCCGGGACTAGCAATGAGCAGTTCTTC,CASSQTSGTSNEQFF
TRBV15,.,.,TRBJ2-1,TGTGCCACCAGCCGAACGGGACTTTCGGACAATGAGCAGTTCTTC,CATSRTGLSDNEQFF